The 4 T cell receptor beta chains below were found in one sample sequenced in a study of blood T cell repertoires in COVID-19. Clones were sequenced by immunoSEQ multiplex PCR, and TCRdb holds only the in-frame ones, with some missing. The repertoire holds some 190,000 clones, 80% to 90% seen once, with approximately 19% in the top ten. Input material: peripheral blood. The receptors were gathered from a human donor in a cohort sampled during active COVID-19.

The chain combines TRBV29-1 with TRBJ1-5; the D is unclear. Germline V lookup: CDR1 SQVTM, CDR2 ANQGSEA. V was pared by 3 bases and J by 1 base, with 7 bases between. The CDR3 contains 13 residues. The CDR3 nucleotides read TGCAGCGTTGAGATACAGAGCAATCAGCCCCAGCATTTT. Translated: CSVEIQSNQPQHF.

The gene calls are TRBV5-1 and TRBJ2-7; TRBD2 matches at 14 bases. Per germline, CDR1 SGHRS and CDR2 YFSETQ. The trim removed 2 bases at V and 7 bases at J, leaving 5 bases unmatched. The CDR3 totals 15 residues. The CDR3 sequence: CASSFGTSGRFEQYF. The CDR3 bases are TGCGCCAGCAGCTTCGGGACTAGCGGGAGATTTGAGCAGTACTTC.

The chain recombines TRBV27 with TRBJ1-2; 7 bases are shared with TRBD1. This CDR3 region has 14 residues. V lost 4 bases and J lost 8; bases outside the gene matches: 10. CDR1 and CDR2 from the germline V gene are MNHEY and SMNVEV (reference sequence). CDR3 sequence: CASSSSTGFGGYTF. The CDR3 bases are TGTGCCAGCAGTTCCTCGACAGGGTTCGGGGGCTACACCTTC.

This clone appeared a single time. V is TRBV6-1 and J is TRBJ1-5; D ambiguous. V was cut by 3 bases and J by 7 bases, with 22 bases left in between. Germline assignment: CDR1 MNHNS and CDR2 SASEGT. The CDR3 covers 17 residues. CDR3 protein: CASSELEGRILDQPQHF. CDR3 in DNA: TGTGCCAGCAGTGAGCTTGAAGGGAGGATCCTTGACCAGCCCCAGCATTTT.